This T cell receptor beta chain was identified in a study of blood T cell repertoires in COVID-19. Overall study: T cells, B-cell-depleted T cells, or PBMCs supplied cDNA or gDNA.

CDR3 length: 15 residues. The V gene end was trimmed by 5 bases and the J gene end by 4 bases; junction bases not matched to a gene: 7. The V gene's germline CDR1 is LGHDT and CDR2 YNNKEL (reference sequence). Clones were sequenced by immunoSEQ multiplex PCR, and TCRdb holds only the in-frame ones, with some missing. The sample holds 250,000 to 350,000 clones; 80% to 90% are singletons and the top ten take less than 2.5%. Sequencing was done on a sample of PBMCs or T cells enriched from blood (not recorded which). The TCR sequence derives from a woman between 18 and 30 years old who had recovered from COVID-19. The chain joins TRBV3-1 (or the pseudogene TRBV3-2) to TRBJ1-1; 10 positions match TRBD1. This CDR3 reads CASSVRQGAGTEAFF. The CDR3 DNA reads TGTGCCAGCAGCGTTCGACAGGGGGCAGGCACTGAAGCTTTCTTT.